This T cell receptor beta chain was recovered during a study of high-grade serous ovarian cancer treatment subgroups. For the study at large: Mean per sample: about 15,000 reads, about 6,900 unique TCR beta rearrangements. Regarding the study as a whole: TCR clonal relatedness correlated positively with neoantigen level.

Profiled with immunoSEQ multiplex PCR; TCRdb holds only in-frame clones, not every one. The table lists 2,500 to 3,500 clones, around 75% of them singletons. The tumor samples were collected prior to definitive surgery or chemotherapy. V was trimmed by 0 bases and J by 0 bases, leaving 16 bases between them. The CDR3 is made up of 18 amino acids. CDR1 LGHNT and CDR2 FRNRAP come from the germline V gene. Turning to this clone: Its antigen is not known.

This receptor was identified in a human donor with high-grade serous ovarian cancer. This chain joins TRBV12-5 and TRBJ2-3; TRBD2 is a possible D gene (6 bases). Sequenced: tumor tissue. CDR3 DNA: TGTGCTAGTGGTTTGGTACCGGACGGGGGACTTAGCACAGATACGCAGTATTTT. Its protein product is CASGLVPDGGLSTDTQYF.